This paragraph reports one T cell receptor beta chain. Germline CDR1 and CDR2: LGHDT and YNNKEL (reference sequence). The CDR3 has 13 residues. Between the trimmed V and J ends, which lost 1 base and 7 bases, there was a span of 11 bases. The data are from a study of blood T cell repertoires in COVID-19. Study details: Italy, Spain and the United States were the sources of the convalescent and acute COVID-19 samples. The cDNA or gDNA used as material had been derived from T cells, B-cell-depleted T cells, or PBMCs.

Seattle patients were enrolled while actively infected and followed longitudinally. In the study's own analysis: Amplified reference gene primers provided the basis for estimating nucleated cell counts. Data came from immunoSEQ multiplex PCR; TCRdb stores just in-frame clones and leaves some out. Clone size and V and J calls were adopted from that table, with D and trimming inferred from the DNA. The top ten hold roughly 12% of the sample, which has some 180,000 clones, roughly four fifths seen once. V and J are TRBV3-1 (or the pseudogene TRBV3-2) and TRBJ2-7, with D tentatively TRBD2 (5 bases). The sequence derives from a woman of 80 years or more with COVID-19, enrolled during active disease. The sequenced sample was peripheral blood. CDR3 nucleotide sequence: TGTGCCAGCAGCCAAGTCGCCGGGGTTGAGCAGTACTTC. This translates into CASSQVAGVEQYF.